One and the same sample provided the 19 T cell receptor beta chains below, sequenced in a study of cytomegalovirus exposure and HLA in healthy donors (TCRdb year 2017). Library prep was done by the immunoSEQ multiplex PCR assay. For the multiplex PCR, a mixture combining 60 forward primers for TCR Vbeta segments and 13 reverse primers for TCR Jbeta segments was used. Held by TCRdb, this immuneACCESS table contains in-frame sequences only and omits some clones. Under half of the omission traces to an unresolved V gene where checked; the cause of the rest is unknown. The sample table lists 140,000 or so clones, approximately 84% of them with a count of one. Around a tenth of the sample belongs to the ten largest clones. Sequencing used PBMCs. These receptors were taken from a woman aged 55-70 years in good health and CMV-seropositive.

The rearrangement joins TRBV5-6 to TRBJ1-5, with D possibly matching TRBD1 (5 bases). CDR1 is SGHDT and CDR2 is YYEEEE in the germline V gene. Trimming pared 5 bases from V and 0 bases from J, leaving 9 bases between. The CDR3 extends over 14 amino acids. The CDR3 loop is CASRPRDSNQPQHF. CDR3 DNA: TGTGCCAGCAGGCCCAGGGATAGCAATCAGCCCCAGCATTTT. Variable domain in full (rest from reference TRBV5-6 and TRBJ1-5): DAGVTQSPTHLIKTRGQQVTLRCSPKSGHDTVSWYQQALGQGPQFIFQYYEEEERQRGNFPDRFSGHQFPNYSSELNVNALLLGDSALYLCASRPRDSNQPQHFGDGTRLSIL.

V and J are TRBV6-1 and TRBJ2-5; D perhaps matches TRBD1 (6 bases). Germline assignment: CDR1 MNHNS and CDR2 SASEGT. Trimming shortened V by 8 bases and J by 11 bases, and 15 bases separated the two germline ends. The length of the CDR3 is 11 residues. The CDR3 nucleotides are TGTGCCAGCCGCAGGGGTGGGGAGCAGTACTTC. As protein: CASRRGGEQYF.

The rearrangement uses TRBV5-1 and TRBJ2-3; no clear D gene. This CDR3 is built from 14 residues. The germline V and J ends were trimmed by 2 bases and 3 bases, with 10 bases remaining between them. The V gene's germline CDR1 is SGHRS and CDR2 YFSETQ. The CDR3 DNA is TGCGCCAGCAGCTTTTTGACTGTAACAGATACGCAGTATTTT. Protein product: CASSFLTVTDTQYF.

This clone appeared a single time. The rearrangement links TRBV29-1 to TRBJ2-5, with 9 bases lining up with TRBD1. The J call could be wrong; TRBJ2-7 is a better fit for the DNA end. Germline V CDR1 and CDR2: SQVTM, ANQGSEA. The CDR3 totals 12 residues. The CDR3 sequence is CRGTGPEYEQYF. The CDR3 region has the DNA TGCAGGGGGACAGGGCCGGAATACGAGCAGTACTTC.

This chain connects TRBV28 to TRBJ2-7, with D possibly being TRBD2 (5 bases). This CDR3 is 15 amino acids long. V lost 7 bases, J lost 2 bases, and 18 bases lay in between. The germline gives CDR1 MDHEN, CDR2 SYDVKM. This CDR3 reads CASIKGSRGAYEQYF. The CDR3 DNA reads as TGTGCCAGCATCAAAGGGAGCCGAGGCGCCTACGAGCAGTACTTC.

The J gene is TRBJ1-1, the V gene TRBV6-4; 9 bases agree with TRBD1. Germline CDR1 MRHNA, CDR2 SNTAGT. The CDR3 extends over 15 amino acids. V lost 3 bases and J lost 1; bases outside the gene matches: 3. The CDR3 nucleotides are TGTGCCAGCAGTGAGTCGACAGGGGGGAACACTGAAGCTTTCTTT. Protein product: CASSESTGGNTEAFF.

This clone occurred once. The chain joins TRBV4-2 to TRBJ2-1, with a possible D match to TRBD2 (6 bases). V lost 4 bases and J 0 bases, leaving 10 bases between the germline ends. CDR1 LGHNA and CDR2 YNFKEQ come from the germline V gene. This CDR3 spans 15 amino acids. The CDR3 DNA is TGTGCCAGCAGCCGGGGCGGGATCTCCTACAATGAGCAGTTCTTC. It yields the protein CASSRGGISYNEQFF.

Comment on this clone: In the same sample, other DNA sequences code for this CDR3. The V gene is TRBV6-1, the J gene TRBJ2-7; D ambiguous. CDR1 is MNHNS and CDR2 is SASEGT in the germline V gene. V lost 3 bases and J lost 3, with 15 bases in between. The CDR3 spans 15 residues. The CDR3: CASSEGWQPDYEQYF. In nucleotides, the CDR3 is TGTGCCAGCAGTGAGGGCTGGCAGCCCGACTACGAGCAGTACTTC.

V gene TRBV2 combines with J gene TRBJ1-1, with TRBD1 as a possible D gene (5 bases). There are 14 residues in the CDR3. In germline, CDR1 is SNHLY, CDR2 FYNNEI. V dropped 3 bases and J dropped 4 bases, with 12 bases sitting between them. The CDR3 loop reads CASSDRAGITEAFF. The CDR3 nucleotides are TGTGCCAGCAGTGACAGGGCGGGGATCACTGAAGCTTTCTTT.

This rearrangement joins TRBV10-1 to TRBJ2-7; 12 bases are shared with TRBD2. CDR1 and CDR2 from the germline V gene are WNHNN and SYGVQD (reference sequence). The CDR3 spans 14 residues. V dropped 9 bases and J dropped 4; count of bases not matched to a gene: 7. CDR3 loop: CARNSGLAGYEQYF. CDR3 DNA: TGCGCCAGAAATTCCGGACTAGCGGGGTACGAGCAGTACTTC.

The rearrangement links TRBV15 to TRBJ2-6; TRBD2 matches 9 bases. The CDR3 extends over 22 amino acids. Germline CDR1 and CDR2: LNHNV and YYDKDF (reference sequence). Trimming cost V 0 bases and J 2 bases; bases outside gene matches: 17. In DNA, the CDR3 is TGTGCCACCAGCAGAGAACCCGAGGGAAGCGGGAGGCCAGAAACTGGGGCCAACGTCCTGACTTTC. Translated: CATSREPEGSGRPETGANVLTF.

This sequence joins TRBV11-2 and TRBJ2-7; 9 bases map to TRBD1. V shed 4 bases, J shed 6 bases, and the junction held 7 bases outside the gene matches. The CDR3 has 14 amino acids. The germline V gene encodes CDR1 SGHAT and CDR2 FQNNGV. CDR3 in amino acids: CASSSRTGVSEQYF. In nucleotides, the CDR3 is TGTGCCAGCAGCTCCCGGACAGGGGTTAGCGAGCAGTACTTC.

This clone was recorded once. CDR3 protein: CASSIGRVANEKLFF. In DNA, the CDR3 is TGTGCCAGTAGTATTGGGAGGGTTGCTAATGAAAAACTGTTTTTT. The chain uses TRBV19 and TRBJ1-4; D remains ambiguous. Trimming removed 3 bases at V and 3 bases at J, with 11 bases between. The CDR3 spans 15 residues. The germline V gene encodes CDR1 LNHDA and CDR2 SQIVND (reference sequence).

This chain uses TRBV5-5 with TRBJ2-1; D is unresolved. The CDR3 runs 13 residues. The germline V gene has CDR1 SGHKS and CDR2 YYEKEE (reference sequence). With 1 base removed from V and 10 bases from J, the gap between germline ends came to 12 bases. The CDR3 is CASSLTPETEQFF. The CDR3 DNA is TGTGCCAGCAGCTTGACCCCGGAGACCGAGCAGTTCTTC.

The chain links TRBV7-3 to TRBJ2-1; tentatively, D is TRBD1 (5 bases). V was cut by 0 bases and J by 13 bases, with 13 bases left in between. The CDR3 totals 13 residues. Germline V gene lookup returns CDR1 SGHTA and CDR2 FQGTGA. CDR3 loop: CASSLTVPREQFF. CDR3 nucleotides: TGTGCCAGCAGCTTAACGGTGCCCAGGGAACAGTTCTTC.

This clone was counted a single time. The rearrangement joins TRBV7-2 to TRBJ1-5; D remains unclear. V was shortened by 1 base and J by 4 bases, with 5 bases between the two germline ends. Germline V gene sequence: CDR1 SGHTA, CDR2 FQGNSA. CDR3 length: 13 amino acids. The CDR3 region is CASSLGDNQPQHF. The CDR3, as DNA: TGTGCCAGCAGCTTAGGAGATAATCAGCCCCAGCATTTT.

The chain uses TRBV27 and TRBJ2-3; 13 nucleotides line up with TRBD2. The CDR3 extends over 17 amino acids. Germline V gene lookup returns CDR1 MNHEY and CDR2 SMNVEV (reference sequence). The V gene end was trimmed by 4 bases and the J gene end by 6 bases; junction bases not matched to a gene: 10. The DNA for the CDR3 is TGTGCCAGCAGTTCCCCATCTGGACTAGCGGGAGCGGATACGCAGTATTTT. Its translation: CASSSPSGLAGADTQYF.

This sequence joins TRBV5-6 and TRBJ1-3; the D gene is possibly TRBD1 (6 bases). This CDR3 comprises 17 residues. Germline values: CDR1 SGHDT, CDR2 YYEEEE. The V end was cut by 0 bases, the J end by 0 bases, with 13 bases between. The DNA of the CDR3 is TGTGCCAGCAGCTTGGTCAGGGGCCTACGCTCTGGAAACACCATATATTTT. This sequence encodes CASSLVRGLRSGNTIYF.

The chain combines TRBV6-4 with TRBJ2-3; weak D call: TRBD1 (5 bases). V gave up 6 bases and J gave up 2 bases, with 12 bases separating them. The CDR3 covers 14 residues. Looked up from germline, CDR1 is MRHNA and CDR2 is SNTAGT. In nucleotides, the CDR3 is TGTGCCAGCAGCCTAGGACACAACACAGATACGCAGTATTTT. This codes for CASSLGHNTDTQYF.